This T cell receptor (beta chain) came from a study of shared clonotypes between healthy human individuals. Study-level background: There were three CD4 naive, three CD4 memory, two CD8 naive and one CD8 memory plates per donor.

CDR3 length: 11 amino acids. Germline V gene data show CDR1 as DFQATT and CDR2 as SNEGSKA (reference sequence). V dropped 3 bases and J dropped 4 bases, with 7 bases sitting between them. Study-level findings and limits: Across a handful of donors, naive CD4 shared 5% to 6%, naive CD8 around 4%, memory CD4 roughly 2.1%, memory CD8 roughly 0.37%.

Clones were read by immunoSEQ multiplex PCR, and TCRdb kept only the in-frame ones, dropping some. The repertoire holds roughly 640,000 clones, 95% to 98% seen once, with 0.045% to 0.07% in the top ten. As concerns this clone: What it binds is unknown. Other DNA variants within this sample encode the same CDR3.

The sample consisted of naive CD4+ T cells sorted from blood. Described subset: CD45RA+ positively selected. V is TRBV20-1 and J is TRBJ2-7; D is unclear. The clonotype was recovered from a woman aged 25 to 45 in good health. CDR3 residues: CSASGPYEQYF. In nucleotides, the CDR3 is TGCAGTGCTAGTGGGCCTTACGAGCAGTACTTC.